This T cell receptor (beta chain) comes out of a study of cytomegalovirus exposure and HLA in healthy donors. Study observations and caveats: Indistinguishability led to the exclusion of some V segments, TRBV6-2 and TRBV6-3 included. In a later analysis, the majority of CMV-associated beta chains seemingly showed HLA restriction. Later, an analysis found that common viral pathogens appeared to be linked with several of the most significant clusters.

Details on this clone: Its specificity is not known.

With 2 bases removed from V and 5 bases from J, the gap between germline ends came to 12 bases. The germline V gene encodes CDR1 WNHNN and CDR2 SYGVQD (reference sequence). The CDR3 is 14 amino acids. The primer mix had 60 Vbeta and 13 Jbeta primers. Method: immunoSEQ multiplex PCR; TCRdb's copy keeps in-frame clones and lacks some. The table records around 190,000 clones, 81% of them present only once. The material sequenced was PBMCs. The chain employs TRBV10-1 and TRBJ2-5; tentatively, D is TRBD1 (6 bases). This TCR was recovered from a young man in good health and CMV-seronegative. The CDR3 DNA sequence: TGCGCCAGCAGTGAGGGGGGACAAAGGGAGACCCAGTACTTC. Residues: CASSEGGQRETQYF.